This is a list of T cell receptor beta chains from one sample in a study of identical twins. TCRdb re-derived calls from the 5' RACE reads in MiXCR, one entry per CDR3 protein. The data show under 900,000 distinct CDR3 sequences, about 20% seen once. This sample also appeared in a second study, on T cells expressing NK-cell markers.

Sequencing was performed on PBMCs. Every receptor here comes from a woman between 18 and 29 years old in good health. Each CDR3 is given with its conserved first and last residue. D genes are given only for firm matches. Clone size is stated in some rows and not others, as once, few, many or a class when expanded.

J gene | clone size | D gene | V gene | CDR3 protein | CDR3 DNA
TRBJ2-4 | . | . | TRBV5-6 | CASSFAGENIQYF | TGTGCCAGCAGCTTTGCCGGGGAAAACATTCAGTACTTC
TRBJ2-7 | . | . | TRBV10-2 | CASSEPGKWDYEQYF | TGCGCCAGCAGTGAGCCTGGGAAATGGGACTACGAGCAGTACTTC
TRBJ2-1 | few | TRBD2 | TRBV9 | CASSPHVAGGGDEQFF | TGTGCCAGCAGCCCCCACGTAGCGGGAGGTGGAGATGAGCAGTTCTTC
TRBJ2-3 | . | TRBD2 | TRBV11-2 | CASSLLTSGSTDTQYF | TGTGCCAGCAGCTTATTGACTAGCGGGAGCACAGATACGCAGTATTTT
TRBJ2-7 | . | . | TRBV12-3/TRBV12-4 | CASSSRRLYEQYF | TGTGCCAGCAGTTCCCGGAGGCTCTACGAGCAGTACTTC
TRBJ1-1 | few | . | TRBV7-2 | CASSLVLGWAFF | TGTGCCAGCAGCTTAGTCCTGGGATGGGCTTTCTTT
TRBJ2-7 | many | TRBD1 | TRBV12-3/TRBV12-4 | CASRWDSFYEQYF | TGTGCCAGCCGTTGGGACAGCTTCTACGAGCAGTACTTC
TRBJ2-1 | . | . | TRBV6-2/TRBV6-3 | CASSERTSYNEQFF | TGTGCCAGCAGTGAGCGGACCTCCTACAATGAGCAGTTCTTC
TRBJ2-5 | . | TRBD2 | TRBV7-9 | CASSTSGGKYQETQYF | TGTGCCAGCAGCACCAGCGGGGGAAAGTACCAAGAGACCCAGTACTTC
TRBJ2-5 | once | . | TRBV20-1 | CSASDFQETQYF | TGCAGTGCTTCGGACTTTCAAGAGACCCAGTACTTC
TRBJ2-1 | few | . | TRBV30 | CAGKRWRDEQFF | TGTGCCGGAAAGCGGTGGAGAGATGAGCAGTTCTTC
TRBJ2-7 | many | TRBD2 | TRBV7-2 | CASTRLAGVSEQYF | TGTGCCAGCACCCGACTAGCGGGAGTGAGCGAGCAGTACTTC
TRBJ2-7 | . | . | TRBV9 | CASSAALTMEQYF | TGTGCCAGCAGCGCGGCCCTCACGATGGAGCAGTACTTC
TRBJ1-1 | few | . | TRBV7-2 | CASSLVGAMNTEAFF | TGTGCCAGCAGCTTAGTGGGGGCGATGAACACTGAAGCTTTCTTT
TRBJ1-1 | . | . | TRBV5-1 | CASSLAGPLNTEAFF | TGCGCCAGCAGCTTGGCAGGGCCCCTCAACACTGAAGCTTTCTTT
TRBJ2-2 | . | TRBD2 | TRBV20-1 | CSARERGSTGELFF | TGCAGTGCTAGAGAGCGGGGGAGCACCGGGGAGCTGTTTTTT
TRBJ2-7 | . | TRBD2 | TRBV3-1 | CASSQGSWGGYEQYF | TGTGCCAGCAGCCAGGGTAGCTGGGGGGGCTACGAGCAGTACTTC
TRBJ2-3 | few | . | TRBV4-1 | CASSQEGRGRTDTQYF | TGCGCCAGCAGCCAAGAGGGGCGGGGGCGCACAGATACGCAGTATTTT
TRBJ1-5 | many | . | TRBV20-1 | CSASGSSNQPQHF | TGCAGTGCTAGCGGCAGTAGCAATCAGCCCCAGCATTTT
TRBJ1-5 | few | TRBD1 | TRBV12-3/TRBV12-4 | CASSTGQGRGNQPQHF | TGTGCCAGCAGTACGGGACAGGGTCGCGGCAATCAGCCCCAGCATTTT
TRBJ1-1 | . | . | TRBV2 | CASSERGDEAFF | TGTGCCAGCAGTGAAAGGGGGGATGAAGCTTTCTTT
TRBJ1-2 | few | . | TRBV20-1 | CSAPTTQSSNYGYTF | TGCAGTGCCCCTACGACCCAGTCGTCGAACTATGGCTACACCTTC
TRBJ2-1 | . | . | TRBV5-1 | CASSYRPVSDNEQFF | TGCGCCAGCAGCTACCGACCGGTCAGCGACAATGAGCAGTTCTTC
TRBJ2-7 | . | TRBD1 | TRBV7-2 | CASSRRTGATIPGQYF | TGTGCCAGCAGTCGAAGGACAGGGGCGACAATCCCCGGGCAGTACTTC